A selection of T cell receptor beta chains follows, all from one sample in a study of blood T cells in healthy people across ages. TCRdb recomputed calls from the 5' RACE reads with MiXCR, one row per CDR3 protein. The table shows some 1.5 million distinct CDR3 sequences, with approximately 39% occurring only once. The sequenced sample was blood. The source is a woman under 30 in good health. CDR3s include the opening cysteine and the closing phenylalanine or tryptophan. For some rows the clone size is stated as once, few or many, or as a class when expanded; others skip it.

CDR3aa	abundance	v_gene	j_gene
CASSPQFPPTIEEQFF	-	TRBV4-3	TRBJ2-1
CASSLGQGATDTQYF	many	TRBV5-6	TRBJ2-3
CASSPVNRGDEQYF	many	TRBV27	TRBJ2-7
CASCQLAGGSFYNEQFF	-	TRBV6-6	TRBJ2-1
CASSQDHLAGAQYF	few	TRBV14	TRBJ2-4
CASSVAGTPSSEQYF	few	TRBV9	-
CASSQERGGLTEAFF	-	TRBV4-2	TRBJ1-1
CASSDRMNTEAFF	-	TRBV11-2	TRBJ1-1
CSATTIDGNQPQHF	many	TRBV20-1	TRBJ1-5
CASSPRGGWGLFF	few	TRBV12-3/TRBV12-4	TRBJ2-1
CASSPPRGEGWNEQYF	-	TRBV5-1	TRBJ2-7
CAALTETYEQYF	-	TRBV10-3	TRBJ2-7
CASRGLAGGLSSYEQYF	-	TRBV27	TRBJ2-7
CASSSNGAGTNEKLFF	-	TRBV18	TRBJ1-4
CSVPGENTDTQYF	-	TRBV29-1	TRBJ2-3
CATSDLPGTSGTGNNEQFF	-	TRBV24-1	TRBJ2-1
CASSSRTKETQYF	-	TRBV7-9	TRBJ2-5
CASNQQTGAGGNEQFF	-	TRBV6-5	TRBJ2-1
CASSFSRESWYGYTF	few	TRBV12-3/TRBV12-4	TRBJ1-2
CASSRGTVNTDTQYF	-	TRBV14	TRBJ2-3
CASSLAGTGSEAFF	-	TRBV7-9	TRBJ1-1
CASSPRVAGIYNEQFF	-	TRBV7-2	TRBJ2-1
CASARGGTSTDTQYF	-	TRBV5-1	TRBJ2-3
CASSQEPGQGGSGYTF	-	TRBV4-3	TRBJ1-2
CASTTKRGAYGYTF	-	TRBV12-3/TRBV12-4	TRBJ1-2
CASSRKPPGRGSSGANVLTF	few	TRBV19	TRBJ2-6
CSATSGASYEQYF	-	TRBV20-1	TRBJ2-7
CASSLAGGDGEAFF	few	TRBV7-2	TRBJ1-1
CASSLILAGSEIQYF	-	TRBV28	TRBJ2-5
CASSLLVGGGRSYEQYF	-	TRBV11-2	TRBJ2-7
CAIGTHSSYEQYF	few	TRBV10-3	TRBJ2-7
CASSESPSGWYEQYF	-	TRBV9	TRBJ2-7
CASSLRGRKNEKLFF	-	TRBV28	TRBJ1-4
CASSELRGYAQPQHF	-	TRBV2	TRBJ1-5
CASSPRSWEKLFF	-	TRBV18	TRBJ1-4
CSTTGGPLDTQYF	-	TRBV20-1	TRBJ2-3
CASSSIVDTPETQYF	-	TRBV7-9	TRBJ2-5
CASTPRVAPTEAFF	few	TRBV12-3/TRBV12-4	TRBJ1-1